This T cell receptor (beta chain) was captured by sequencing in a study of cytomegalovirus exposure and HLA in healthy donors. Study at large: Approximately 85 million unique TCRs from HLA-typed donors made up an early data release.

V was pared by 1 base and J by 9 bases, with 16 bases between. The CDR3 totals 14 residues. The germline V gene encodes CDR1 SEHNR and CDR2 FQNEAQ (reference sequence). PCR employed 60 Vbeta and 13 Jbeta primers. The assay was immunoSEQ multiplex PCR, and TCRdb's table has in-frame clones only and misses some. The sample contains 170,000 or so clones, around 88% of which appear only once. Material: PBMCs. The V and J genes are TRBV7-9 and TRBJ2-7; D perhaps matches TRBD1 (5 bases). The receptor was isolated from a woman aged 18-29 years in good health and CMV-seronegative. The CDR3 region has the DNA TGTGCCAGCAGCTTAGATTGGCAGGCTCAGGGGCAGTACTTC. This translates into CASSLDWQAQGQYF.